A selection of T cell receptor beta chains follows, all from one sample in a study of blood T cell repertoires in COVID-19. Clones were sequenced by immunoSEQ multiplex PCR, and TCRdb holds only the in-frame ones, with some missing. There are about 82,000 clones in the sample; about 78% occur only once, and approximately 34% lies in the top ten. Material for sequencing was peripheral blood. The receptors come from a man in his sixties with COVID-19, enrolled during active disease. CDR3s include the opening cysteine and the closing phenylalanine or tryptophan. The D gene is left open where the match is weak. Expanded clones get a size class; other rows say once, few or many, or leave the size out.

d_call,v_call,j_call,clone_size,cdr3_nt,cdr3_aa
TRBD1,TRBV18,TRBJ2-2,-,TGTGCCAGCTCACCTGCGACAGGGGGCACCGGGGAGCTGTTTTTT,CASSPATGGTGELFF
-,TRBV12-3/TRBV12-4,TRBJ2-1,-,TGTGCCAGCAGGGCCACCGCTTATGAGCAGTTCTTC,CASRATAYEQFF
-,TRBV5-4,TRBJ1-2,-,TGTGCCAGCAGCTTGGAACTGATTAATAACTATGGCTACACCTTC,CASSLELINNYGYTF
TRBD1,TRBV7-9,TRBJ2-7,-,TGTGCCAGCAGCCTGGGACAGGGGGTCGACGAGCAGTACTTC,CASSLGQGVDEQYF
-,TRBV10-3,TRBJ2-5,-,TGTGCCATCGGACCAGGGGAAGGGCTGCAAGAGACCCAGTACTTC,CAIGPGEGLQETQYF
-,TRBV7-2,TRBJ2-4,-,TGTGCCAGCAGCTTAGGGGGCACGACGAACATTCAGTACTTC,CASSLGGTTNIQYF
TRBD1,TRBV5-5,TRBJ2-5,-,TGTGCCAGCAGACACGACAGGGTATCCCAAGAGACCCAGTACTTC,CASRHDRVSQETQYF
-,TRBV29-1,TRBJ2-3,few,TGCAGCGTTGTTTTAGGTCTAGAGGGCACAGATACGCAGTATTTT,CSVVLGLEGTDTQYF
-,TRBV7-2,TRBJ2-1,-,TGTGCCAGCAGCTCCGGACAATTCGGTGTTGAGCAGTTCTTC,CASSSGQFGVEQFF
TRBD2,TRBV14,TRBJ2-4,-,TGTGCCAGCAGTGGACTAGCGGGAGGGGCGAAAGCAGCCAAAAACATTCAGTACTTC,CASSGLAGGAKAAKNIQYF
-,TRBV19,TRBJ1-1,-,TGTGCCAGTAGTATGGATAGCGGGAACACTGAAGCTTTCTTT,CASSMDSGNTEAFF
TRBD2,TRBV14,TRBJ2-5,-,TGTGCCAGCAGCCTCGGACTAGCGGGAGCGACCCAGTACTTC,CASSLGLAGATQYF
TRBD1,TRBV11-2,TRBJ2-1,-,TGTGCCAGCAGCCCCCTTCCGGGACAGGGGGCTGAGCAGTTCTTC,CASSPLPGQGAEQFF
TRBD1,TRBV27,TRBJ1-2,few,TGTGCCAGCAGTCAGGAGGGGACAGGACCCTATGGCTACACCTTC,CASSQEGTGPYGYTF
TRBD2,TRBV9,TRBJ2-1,-,TGTGCCAGCAGCGTAGGAGGGCTAGCGGGAGTCAATGAGCAGTTCTTC,CASSVGGLAGVNEQFF
TRBD2,TRBV9,TRBJ2-7,-,TGTGCCAGCAGCGTAGGAGCGGGGGGACTTTACGAGCAGTACTTC,CASSVGAGGLYEQYF
-,TRBV29-1,TRBJ1-4,-,TGCAGCGTTGAAGGGCCCTACAGCACGGCTAATGAAAAACTGTTTTTT,CSVEGPYSTANEKLFF
TRBD2,TRBV5-1,TRBJ2-5,-,TGCGCCAGCAGCTTGTCGGGGGGTTGGGGGCAAGAGACCCAGTACTTC,CASSLSGGWGQETQYF
-,TRBV15,TRBJ1-1,-,TGTGCCACCAGCAGAGATGCAGTGAACACTGAAGCTTTCTTT,CATSRDAVNTEAFF
-,TRBV9,TRBJ2-2,-,TGTGCCAGCAGCGTCGGAGGGAACACCGGGGAGCTGTTTTTT,CASSVGGNTGELFF
-,TRBV6-4,TRBJ2-1,-,TGTGCCAGCAGTGACTCATTTCGGCGGGGCCCAGGGGAGCAGTTCTTC,CASSDSFRRGPGEQFF
-,TRBV14,TRBJ2-3,few,TGTGCCAGCAGCCCCACGCGACACACAGATACGCAGTATTTT,CASSPTRHTDTQYF
TRBD2,TRBV18,TRBJ2-5,few,TGTGCCAGCTCACCACTAGCGGGGGCCAGGGAGACCCAGTACTTC,CASSPLAGARETQYF
TRBD2,TRBV2,TRBJ2-3,-,TGTGCCAGCAAAACTAGCGGGGGCACAGATACGCAGTATTTT,CASKTSGGTDTQYF
TRBD1,TRBV10-3,TRBJ1-2,-,TGTGCCATCCGGGACAGGGGAGCGGACGACTATGGCTACACCTTC,CAIRDRGADDYGYTF
-,TRBV27,TRBJ2-5,-,TGTGCCAGCAGTTTAAATCCCCCTGGGGCCGAGACCCAGTACTTC,CASSLNPPGAETQYF
-,TRBV9,TRBJ1-2,-,TGTGCCAGCAGCGTAAATCCCACTAAGGATGGCTACACCTTC,CASSVNPTKDGYTF
TRBD2,TRBV3-1/TRBV3-2,TRBJ2-1,-,TGTGCCAGCAGCCAAGGCCTAGCGGCCAATGAGCAGTTCTTC,CASSQGLAANEQFF
TRBD1,TRBV27,TRBJ1-5,few,TGTGCCAGCAGCGTAACAGGGGGCCGCAATCAGCCCCAGCATTTT,CASSVTGGRNQPQHF
TRBD2,TRBV5-4,TRBJ2-1,-,TGTGCCAGCAGCACCGGACTAGCGGGAGGGAGACACAATGAGCAGTTCTTC,CASSTGLAGGRHNEQFF
TRBD1,TRBV18,TRBJ2-2,few,TGTGCCAGCTCACCCCCCGGGACAGGGTTGCAGATGGTGCGGGAGCTGTTTTTT,CASSPPGTGLQMVRELFF